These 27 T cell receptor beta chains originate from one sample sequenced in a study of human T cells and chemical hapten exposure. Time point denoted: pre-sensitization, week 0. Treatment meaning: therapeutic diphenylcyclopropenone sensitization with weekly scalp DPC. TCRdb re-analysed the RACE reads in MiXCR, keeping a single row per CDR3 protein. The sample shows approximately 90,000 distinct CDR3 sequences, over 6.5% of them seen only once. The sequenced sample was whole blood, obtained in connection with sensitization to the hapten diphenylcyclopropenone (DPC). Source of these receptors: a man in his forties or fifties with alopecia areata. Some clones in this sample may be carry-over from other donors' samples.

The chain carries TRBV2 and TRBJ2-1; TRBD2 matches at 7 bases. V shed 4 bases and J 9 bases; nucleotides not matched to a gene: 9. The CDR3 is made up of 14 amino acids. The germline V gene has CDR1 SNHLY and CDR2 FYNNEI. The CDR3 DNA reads TGTGCCAGCAGTGTCAAGCGGGATCTTAGTGAGCAGTTCTTC. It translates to CASSVKRDLSEQFF. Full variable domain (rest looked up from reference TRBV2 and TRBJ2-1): EPEVTQTPSHQVTQMGQEVILRCVPISNHLYFYWYRQILGQKVEFLVSFYNNEISEKSEIFDDQFSVERPDGSNFTLKIRSTKLEDSAMYFCASSVKRDLSEQFFGPGTRLTVL.

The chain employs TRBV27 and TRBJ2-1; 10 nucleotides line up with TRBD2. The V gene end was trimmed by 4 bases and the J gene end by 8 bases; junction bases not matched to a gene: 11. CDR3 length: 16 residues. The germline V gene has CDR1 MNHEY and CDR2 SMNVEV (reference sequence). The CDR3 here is CASSSWSGRGPHEQFF. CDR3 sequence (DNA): TGTGCCAGCAGTTCGTGGAGCGGGAGGGGTCCCCATGAGCAGTTCTTC.

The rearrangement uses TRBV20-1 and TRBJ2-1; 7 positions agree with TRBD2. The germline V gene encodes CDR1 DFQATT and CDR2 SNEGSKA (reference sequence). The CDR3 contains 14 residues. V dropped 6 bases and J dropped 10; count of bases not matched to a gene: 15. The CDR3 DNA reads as TGCAGTGCGGGGTTGGGGCGGGAGAGTAGGGAGCAGTTCTTC. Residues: CSAGLGRESREQFF.

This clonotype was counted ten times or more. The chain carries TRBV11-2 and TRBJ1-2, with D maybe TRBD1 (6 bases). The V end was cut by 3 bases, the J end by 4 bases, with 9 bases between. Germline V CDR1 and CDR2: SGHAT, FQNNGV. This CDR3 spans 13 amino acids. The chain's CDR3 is CASSFTGSYGYTF. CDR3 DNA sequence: TGTGCCAGCAGCTTCACAGGGAGCTATGGCTACACCTTC.

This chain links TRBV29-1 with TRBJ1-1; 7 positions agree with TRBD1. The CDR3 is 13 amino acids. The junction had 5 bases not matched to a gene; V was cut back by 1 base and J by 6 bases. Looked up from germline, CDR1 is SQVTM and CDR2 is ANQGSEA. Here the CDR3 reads CSVEVRTGSEAFF. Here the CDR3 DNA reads TGCAGCGTTGAAGTGCGGACAGGATCTGAAGCTTTCTTT.

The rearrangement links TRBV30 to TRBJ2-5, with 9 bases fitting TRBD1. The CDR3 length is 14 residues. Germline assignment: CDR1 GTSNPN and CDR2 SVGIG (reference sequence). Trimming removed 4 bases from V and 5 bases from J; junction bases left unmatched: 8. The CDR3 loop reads CAWNSDRGSETQYF. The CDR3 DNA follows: TGTGCCTGGAATTCCGACAGGGGGTCGGAGACCCAGTACTTC.

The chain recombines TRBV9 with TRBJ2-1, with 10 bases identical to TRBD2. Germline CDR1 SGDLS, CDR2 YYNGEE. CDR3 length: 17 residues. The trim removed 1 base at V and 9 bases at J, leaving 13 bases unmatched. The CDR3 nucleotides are TGTGCCAGCAGCGTATCTCTAGCGGGAGCCAGGTTCGGTGAGCAGTTCTTC. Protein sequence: CASSVSLAGARFGEQFF.

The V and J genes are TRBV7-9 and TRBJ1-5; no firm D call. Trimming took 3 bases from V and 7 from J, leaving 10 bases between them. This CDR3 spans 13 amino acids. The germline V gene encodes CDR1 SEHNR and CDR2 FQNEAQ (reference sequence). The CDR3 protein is CASSFTQEQPQHF. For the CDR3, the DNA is TGTGCCAGCAGCTTCACCCAGGAGCAGCCCCAGCATTTT.

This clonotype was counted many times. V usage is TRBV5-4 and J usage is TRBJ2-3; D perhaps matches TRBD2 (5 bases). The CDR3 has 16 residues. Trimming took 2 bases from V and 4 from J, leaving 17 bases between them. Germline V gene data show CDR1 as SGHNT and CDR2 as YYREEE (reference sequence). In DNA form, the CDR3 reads TGTGCCAGCAGCTTTGTGGGGAGAAGGATGGCAGATACGCAGTATTTT. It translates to CASSFVGRRMADTQYF.

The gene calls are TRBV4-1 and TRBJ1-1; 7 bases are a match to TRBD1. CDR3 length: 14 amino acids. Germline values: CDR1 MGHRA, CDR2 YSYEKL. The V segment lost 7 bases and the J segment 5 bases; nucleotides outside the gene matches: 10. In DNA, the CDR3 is TGCGCCAGCATGTCTGGCAGGACAGGAACTGAAGCTTTCTTT. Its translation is CASMSGRTGTEAFF.

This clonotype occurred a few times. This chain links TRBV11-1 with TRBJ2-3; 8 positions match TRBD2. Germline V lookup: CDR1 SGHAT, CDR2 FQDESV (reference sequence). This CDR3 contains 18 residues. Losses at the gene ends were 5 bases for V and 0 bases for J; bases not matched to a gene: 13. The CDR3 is CASSASSSSGRSTDTQYF. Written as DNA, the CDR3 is TGTGCCAGCAGCGCCAGTTCCTCTAGCGGGCGAAGCACAGATACGCAGTATTTT.

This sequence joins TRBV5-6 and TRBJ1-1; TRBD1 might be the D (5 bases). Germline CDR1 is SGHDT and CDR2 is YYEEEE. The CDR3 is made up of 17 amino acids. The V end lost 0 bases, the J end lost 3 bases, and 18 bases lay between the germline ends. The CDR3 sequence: CASSLGGSGTIYTEAFF. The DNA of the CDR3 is TGTGCCAGCAGCTTGGGGGGTTCAGGGACTATTTACACTGAAGCTTTCTTT. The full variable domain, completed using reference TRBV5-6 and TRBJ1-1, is DAGVTQSPTHLIKTRGQQVTLRCSPKSGHDTVSWYQQALGQGPQFIFQYYEEEERQRGNFPDRFSGHQFPNYSSELNVNALLLGDSALYLCASSLGGSGTIYTEAFFGQGTRLTVV.

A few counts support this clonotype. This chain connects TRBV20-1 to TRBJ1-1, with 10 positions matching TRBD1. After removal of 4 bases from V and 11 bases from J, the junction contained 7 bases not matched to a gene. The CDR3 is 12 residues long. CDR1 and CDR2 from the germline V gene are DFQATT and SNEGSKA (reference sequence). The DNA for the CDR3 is TGCAGTGCTACGGGACAGGGGCGGGATGCTTTCTTT. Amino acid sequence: CSATGQGRDAFF.

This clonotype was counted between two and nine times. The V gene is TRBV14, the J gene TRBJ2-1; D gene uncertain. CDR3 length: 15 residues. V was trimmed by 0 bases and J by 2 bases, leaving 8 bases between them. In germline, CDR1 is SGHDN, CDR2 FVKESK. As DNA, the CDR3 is TGTGCCAGCAGCCAAGAACTTACCCCCTACAATGAGCAGTTCTTC. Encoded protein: CASSQELTPYNEQFF.

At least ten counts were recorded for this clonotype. Here the CDR3 reads CASSFGVGEKLFF. DNA of the CDR3: TGTGCCAGCAGCTTTGGGGTCGGTGAAAAACTGTTTTTT. The chain is built from TRBV7-8 and TRBJ1-4; D is unclear. V was cut by 3 bases and J by 7 bases, with 9 bases left in between. This CDR3 is 13 amino acids long. The germline V gene has CDR1 SGHVS and CDR2 FQNEAQ.

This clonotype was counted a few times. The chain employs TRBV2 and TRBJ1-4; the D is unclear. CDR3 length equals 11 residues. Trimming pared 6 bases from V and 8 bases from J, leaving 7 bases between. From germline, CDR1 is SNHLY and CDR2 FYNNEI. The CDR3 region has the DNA TGTGCCAGCAGCGCTGTCGAAAAACTGTTTTTT. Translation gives CASSAVEKLFF.

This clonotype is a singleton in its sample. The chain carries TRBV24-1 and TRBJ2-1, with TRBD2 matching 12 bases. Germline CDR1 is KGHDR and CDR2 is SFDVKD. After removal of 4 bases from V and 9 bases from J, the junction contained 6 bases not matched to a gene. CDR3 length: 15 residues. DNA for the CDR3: TGTGCCACCAGTGACCGGACTAGCGGGACGGTTGAGCAGTTCTTC. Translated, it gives CATSDRTSGTVEQFF.

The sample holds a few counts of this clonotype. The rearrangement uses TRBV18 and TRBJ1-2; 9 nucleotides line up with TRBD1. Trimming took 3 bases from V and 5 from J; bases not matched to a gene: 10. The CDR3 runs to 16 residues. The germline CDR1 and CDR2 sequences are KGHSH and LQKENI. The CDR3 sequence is CASSPSTTGGGYGYTF. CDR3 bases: TGTGCCAGCTCACCCTCAACGACAGGGGGAGGGTATGGCTACACCTTC.

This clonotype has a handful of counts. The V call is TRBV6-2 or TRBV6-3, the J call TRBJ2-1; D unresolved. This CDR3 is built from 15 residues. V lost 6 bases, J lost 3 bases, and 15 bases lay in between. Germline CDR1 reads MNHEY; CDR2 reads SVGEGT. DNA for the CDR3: TGTGCCAGCAGCTCGGGTTTGTTTGGCTACAATGAGCAGTTCTTC. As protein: CASSSGLFGYNEQFF.

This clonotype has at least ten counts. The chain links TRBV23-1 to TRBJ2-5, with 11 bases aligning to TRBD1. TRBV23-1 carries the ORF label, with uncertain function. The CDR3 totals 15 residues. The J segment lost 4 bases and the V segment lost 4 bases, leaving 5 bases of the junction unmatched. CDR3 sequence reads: CASSRRTGGSETQYF. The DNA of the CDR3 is TGCGCCAGCAGTCGACGGACAGGGGGCTCAGAGACCCAGTACTTC.

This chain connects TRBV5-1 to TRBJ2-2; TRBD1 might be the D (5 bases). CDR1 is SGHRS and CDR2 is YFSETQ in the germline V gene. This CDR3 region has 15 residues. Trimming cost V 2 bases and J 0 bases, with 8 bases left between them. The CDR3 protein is CASSLQAPNTGELFF. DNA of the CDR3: TGCGCCAGCAGCTTACAGGCCCCGAACACCGGGGAGCTGTTTTTT.

Here the CDR3 DNA reads TGTGCCAGCAGCTTAGGGGGTTCGGGATGGGAGCAGTTCTTC. Protein sequence: CASSLGGSGWEQFF. The chain combines TRBV7-2 with TRBJ2-1, with D possibly matching TRBD2 (5 bases). This CDR3 region has 14 residues. V dropped 1 base and J dropped 10 bases, with 14 bases sitting between them. Germline CDR1 and CDR2: SGHTA and FQGNSA.

The CDR3 nucleotides read TGCAGCGTTGAGGGGGGCTCTGGGGCCAACGTCCTGACTTTC. This translates into CSVEGGSGANVLTF. The chain links TRBV29-1 to TRBJ2-6, with D possibly being TRBD2 (6 bases). The CDR3 is 14 residues long. CDR1 is SQVTM, CDR2 ANQGSEA, per germline. V lost 3 bases and J 0 bases, leaving 6 bases between the germline ends.

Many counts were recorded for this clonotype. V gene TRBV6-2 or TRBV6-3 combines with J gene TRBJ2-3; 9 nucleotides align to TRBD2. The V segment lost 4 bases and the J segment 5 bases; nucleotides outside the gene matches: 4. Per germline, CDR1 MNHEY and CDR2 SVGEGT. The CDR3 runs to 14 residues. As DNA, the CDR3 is TGTGCCAGCAGTTTAGCGGGAGTAGGAGATACGCAGTATTTT. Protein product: CASSLAGVGDTQYF.

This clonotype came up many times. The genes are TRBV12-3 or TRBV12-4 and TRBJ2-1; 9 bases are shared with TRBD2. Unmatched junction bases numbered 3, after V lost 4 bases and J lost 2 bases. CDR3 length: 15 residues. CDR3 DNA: TGTGCCAGCAGTTGGCTAGCGGGACCCTACAATGAGCAGTTCTTC. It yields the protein CASSWLAGPYNEQFF.

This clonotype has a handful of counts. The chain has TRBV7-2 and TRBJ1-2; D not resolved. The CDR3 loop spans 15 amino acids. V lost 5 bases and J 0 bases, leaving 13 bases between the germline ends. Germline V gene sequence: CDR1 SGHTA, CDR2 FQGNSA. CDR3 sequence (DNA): TGTGCCAGCAGCAAGTGGGGATATCCTAACTATGGCTACACCTTC. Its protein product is CASSKWGYPNYGYTF.

The CDR3 DNA reads TGTGCCAGCAGCTTAGCGGGACAGGGGGCAGGTGGCTACACCTTC. Its protein product is CASSLAGQGAGGYTF. This chain connects TRBV7-9 to TRBJ1-2; 12 bases match TRBD1. Per the germline V gene, CDR1 is SEHNR and CDR2 is FQNEAQ (reference sequence). The CDR3 spans 15 residues. With 0 bases clipped from V and 7 bases from J, the junction kept 3 bases outside the gene matches.